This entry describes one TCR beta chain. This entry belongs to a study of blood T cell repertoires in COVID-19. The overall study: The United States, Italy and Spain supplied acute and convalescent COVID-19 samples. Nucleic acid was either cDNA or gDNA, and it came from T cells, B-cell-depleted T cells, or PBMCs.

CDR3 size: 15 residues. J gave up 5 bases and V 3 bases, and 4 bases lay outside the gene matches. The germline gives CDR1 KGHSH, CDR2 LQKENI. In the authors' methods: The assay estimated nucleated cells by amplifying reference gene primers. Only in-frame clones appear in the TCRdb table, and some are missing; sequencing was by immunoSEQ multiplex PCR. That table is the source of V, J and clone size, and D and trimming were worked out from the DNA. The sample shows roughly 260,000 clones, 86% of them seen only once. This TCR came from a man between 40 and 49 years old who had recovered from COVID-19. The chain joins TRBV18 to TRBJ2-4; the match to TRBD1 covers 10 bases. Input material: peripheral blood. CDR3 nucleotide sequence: TGTGCCAGCTCACCTACCGGGACAGGGGAAAACATTCAGTACTTC. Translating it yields CASSPTGTGENIQYF.